The sequence of this T cell receptor beta chain was determined in a study of cytomegalovirus exposure and HLA in healthy donors. All donors participated as healthy donors of bone marrow. A multiplex PCR was run with 60 Vbeta primers and 13 Jbeta primers. Using immunoSEQ multiplex PCR, the repertoire was profiled, and TCRdb retains in-frame clones only, with some absent. The sample contains about 140,000 clones, about four fifths of which appear only once. Sequencing input: PBMCs. The receptor was derived from a man aged 35 to 55 in good health and CMV-seropositive.

The CDR3 reads CASSQLAGGSYEQYF. The CDR3 bases are TGCGCCAGCAGCCAACTAGCGGGGGGGTCCTACGAGCAGTACTTC. The chain couples TRBV4-3 to TRBJ2-7; TRBD2 agrees at 12 bases. The J segment lost 1 base and the V segment lost 2 bases, leaving 0 bases of the junction unmatched. The CDR3 has 15 amino acids. Per germline, CDR1 LGHNA and CDR2 YSLEER.